This paragraph covers one T cell receptor beta chain sequence. Each replicate PCR on the sorted subsets used 150 to 200 ng DNA (around 31,000 T cell genomes). Profiled with immunoSEQ multiplex PCR; TCRdb holds only in-frame clones, not every one. This table holds 450,000 to 700,000 clones, over 95% found once. This entry belongs to a study of shared clonotypes between healthy human individuals. Naive CD8 isolation took CD45RO-negative cells positively selected for CCR7 and excluded terminally differentiated effector memory CD45RA+ cells. CDR1 SGDLS and CDR2 YYNGEE come from the germline V gene. The V gene end was trimmed by 3 bases and the J gene end by 4 bases; junction bases not matched to a gene: 10. This CDR3 contains 16 residues.

The sequenced sample was naive CD8+ T cells sorted from blood. The V and J genes are TRBV9 and TRBJ1-2; 9 nucleotides line up with TRBD1. The receptor's source is a woman aged 25 to 45 in good health. The CDR3 protein is CASSGGQGRVGYGYTF. In DNA, the CDR3 is TGTGCCAGCAGCGGGGGACAGGGAAGAGTCGGCTATGGCTACACCTTC.